This record concerns one T cell receptor beta chain sequence. This sample stems from a study of T cells expressing NK-cell markers. Whole-study context: Sequenced donors, eight in total, included seven who were HCMV-seropositive and one who was seronegative.

Looked up from germline, CDR1 is KGHDR and CDR2 is SFDVKD. This CDR3 comprises 15 residues. TCRdb reprocessed the 5' RACE reads and reports one entry per CDR3 protein, with no DNA. The sample's table shows about 390,000 distinct CDR3 sequences. The J gene is TRBJ2-2, the V gene TRBV24-1; the D call from TCRdb, TRBD1, cannot be confirmed without DNA. Sample: blood T cells: a sorted CD56 or NKG2C T cell subset, CD4+ or CD8+ T cells, or bulk PBMC T cells (not recorded which). The sequence was obtained from a woman aged 45-60 years in good health. The CDR3 region is CATSVGGTNTGELFF.